This passage covers 13 T cell receptor beta chains from one sample sequenced in a study of blood T cell repertoires in COVID-19. Only in-frame clones appear in the TCRdb table, and some are missing; sequencing was by immunoSEQ multiplex PCR. The table has roughly 75,000 clones, roughly 83% seen once. Specimen: peripheral blood. Every receptor here comes from a man in his 70s with acute or convalescent COVID-19.

The chain uses TRBV30 and TRBJ2-2; perhaps TRBD1 as D (6 bases). Between the trimmed V and J ends, which lost 0 bases and 4 bases, there was a span of 18 bases. The CDR3 has 17 amino acids. CDR1 is GTSNPN and CDR2 is SVGIG in the germline V gene (reference sequence). CDR3 loop: CAWSVLVGQGRTGELFF. CDR3 nucleotides: TGTGCCTGGAGTGTATTGGTTGGGCAGGGGCGCACCGGGGAGCTGTTTTTT.

The V and J genes are TRBV6-5 and TRBJ1-6, with 7 bases aligning to TRBD1. V gave up 6 bases and J gave up 5 bases; unmatched junction bases: 7. Germline CDR1 reads MNHEY; CDR2 reads SVGAGI. The CDR3 totals 15 residues. This CDR3 reads CASSLPGQNNSPLHF. In nucleotides, the CDR3 is TGTGCCAGCAGCCTCCCGGGACAGAATAATTCACCCCTCCACTTT.

This chain joins TRBV7-2 and TRBJ1-2; 7 bases are shared with TRBD1. Trimming cost V 1 base and J 1 base; bases outside gene matches: 15. Germline CDR1 and CDR2: SGHTA and FQGNSA. The CDR3 covers 19 residues. CDR3 region: CASSLVGAGGPESNYGYTF. The CDR3 DNA reads TGTGCCAGCAGCTTAGTCGGGGCAGGGGGGCCGGAAAGTAACTATGGCTACACCTTC. The variable domain in full, with the rest retrieved from reference TRBV7-2 and TRBJ1-2, is GAGVSQSPSNKVTEKGKDVELRCDPISGHTALYWYRQSLGQGLEFLIYFQGNSAPDKSGLPSDRFSAERTGGSVSTLTIQRTQQEDSAVYLCASSLVGAGGPESNYGYTFGSGTRLTVV.

The chain employs TRBV5-1 and TRBJ1-1; tentatively, D is TRBD1 (5 bases). V lost 4 bases, J lost 6 bases, and 22 bases lay in between. Germline V gives CDR1 SGHRS, CDR2 YFSETQ. The CDR3 is 16 amino acids. CDR3 amino acids: CASSSRGESPGPEAFF. CDR3 bases: TGCGCCAGCAGCAGCCGGGGGGAGAGCCCAGGCCCTGAAGCTTTCTTT.

This sequence joins TRBV28 and TRBJ1-5; D call uncertain. The CDR3 is 13 amino acids. V was pared by 5 bases and J by 5 bases, with 10 bases between. Germline V gene sequence: CDR1 MDHEN, CDR2 SYDVKM. The CDR3 sequence is CASSRDDDQPQHF. CDR3 in DNA: TGTGCCAGCAGTCGGGATGACGATCAGCCCCAGCATTTT.

This sequence joins TRBV14 and TRBJ1-4; unclear D gene. Germline V lookup: CDR1 SGHDN, CDR2 FVKESK. This CDR3 comprises 15 residues. V lost 0 bases to trimming and J lost 10 bases, with 15 bases between them. CDR3 sequence reads: CASSQDAHRGGKLFF. Written as DNA, the CDR3 is TGTGCCAGCAGCCAAGATGCTCACCGTGGAGGAAAACTGTTTTTT.

This clone was observed a single time. The rearrangement joins TRBV27 to TRBJ2-7; 8 bases fit TRBD1. V shed 3 bases and J 5 bases; nucleotides not matched to a gene: 6. The CDR3 covers 14 residues. Germline CDR1 reads MNHEY; CDR2 reads SMNVEV (reference sequence). The CDR3 sequence is CASSLLDREDEQYF. CDR3 sequence (DNA): TGTGCCAGCAGTTTGTTGGACAGGGAGGACGAGCAGTACTTC.

This rearrangement joins TRBV15 to TRBJ1-1; tentatively, D is TRBD1 (6 bases). The CDR3 runs to 12 residues. Germline V gives CDR1 LNHNV, CDR2 YYDKDF (reference sequence). The V and J ends lost 0 bases and 11 bases respectively, with 10 bases between them. The CDR3 protein is CATSRDSGVAFF. CDR3 bases: TGTGCCACCAGCAGAGATTCAGGGGTGGCTTTCTTT.

The chain is built from TRBV3-1 (or the pseudogene TRBV3-2) and TRBJ1-3; unclear D gene. The CDR3 is made up of 16 amino acids. V was clipped by 6 bases and J by 0 bases, with 15 bases between them. Germline V gene lookup returns CDR1 LGHDT and CDR2 YNNKEL (reference sequence). The chain's CDR3 is CASSPPRRSSGNTIYF. In DNA, the CDR3 is TGTGCCAGCAGTCCCCCCCGCCGGAGCTCTGGAAACACCATATATTTT.

The rearrangement joins TRBV12-5 to TRBJ1-2, with 7 nucleotides matching TRBD1. The CDR3 has 13 amino acids. V dropped 1 base and J dropped 9; count of bases not matched to a gene: 5. CDR1 LGHNT and CDR2 FRNRAP come from the germline V gene. DNA for the CDR3: TGTGCTAGTGGTTTGGCAACAGGGGATAGCTACACCTTC. This translates into CASGLATGDSYTF.

The gene calls are TRBV2 and TRBJ2-4; D perhaps matches TRBD1 (7 bases). Germline V gives CDR1 SNHLY, CDR2 FYNNEI. V gave up 4 bases and J gave up 1 base, with 17 bases separating them. This CDR3 has 17 amino acids. The CDR3 DNA follows: TGTGCCAGCAGTGTCCAGGGGGGTAGCCTCGCCAAAAACATTCAGTACTTC. It encodes CASSVQGGSLAKNIQYF.

This chain links TRBV6-6 with TRBJ1-2, with D perhaps matching TRBD1 (6 bases). V gave up 4 bases and J gave up 6 bases, with 12 bases separating them. The CDR3 is 13 residues long. Germline V lookup: CDR1 MNHNY, CDR2 SVGAGI (reference sequence). CDR3 residues: CASSLQGYDGYTF. CDR3 DNA sequence: TGTGCCAGCAGTTTACAGGGCTACGATGGCTACACCTTC.

The genes are TRBV23-1 and TRBJ2-2; weak D call: TRBD1 (6 bases). TRBV23-1 is assigned to the ORF class and has an uncertain function. V lost 8 bases and J lost 6, with 19 bases in between. This CDR3 has 15 amino acids. The CDR3 DNA is TGCGCCAGCCCTCCCAAAAGACAGGCGCCCGGGGAGCTGTTTTTT. It codes for CASPPKRQAPGELFF.